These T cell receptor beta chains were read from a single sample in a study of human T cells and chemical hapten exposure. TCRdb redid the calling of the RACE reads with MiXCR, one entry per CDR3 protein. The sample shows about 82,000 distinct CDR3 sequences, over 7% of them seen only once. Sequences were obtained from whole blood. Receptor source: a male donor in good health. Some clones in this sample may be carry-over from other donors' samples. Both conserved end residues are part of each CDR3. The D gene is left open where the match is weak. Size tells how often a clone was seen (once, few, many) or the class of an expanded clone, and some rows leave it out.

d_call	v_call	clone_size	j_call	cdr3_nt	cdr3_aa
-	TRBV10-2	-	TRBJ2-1	TGCGCCAGCAACCGAAACAATGAGCAGTTCTTC	CASNRNNEQFF
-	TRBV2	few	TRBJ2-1	TGTGCCAGCAGTGATTTAGGGGGGGTTTACAATGAGCAGTTCTTC	CASSDLGGVYNEQFF
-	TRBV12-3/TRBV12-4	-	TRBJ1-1	TGTGCCAGCGGTCAACGCCTGACAGGAGTGACCACTGAAGCTTTCTTT	CASGQRLTGVTTEAFF
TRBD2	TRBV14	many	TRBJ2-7	TGTGCCAGCAGCCAAAGCGGACTAGTCCTCCCCTACGAGCAGTACTTC	CASSQSGLVLPYEQYF
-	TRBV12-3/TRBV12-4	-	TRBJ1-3	TGTGCCAGCAGTTTACGTGGGGTCTCTGGAAACACCATATATTTT	CASSLRGVSGNTIYF
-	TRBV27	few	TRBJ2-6	TGTGCCAGCAGGCCGAGGGCGGGGAGCTCTGGGGCCAACGTCCTGACTTTC	CASRPRAGSSGANVLTF
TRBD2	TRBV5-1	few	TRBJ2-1	TGCGCCAGCAGCTTTGCTCGGGGGGGGGAGCGAGATAATGAGCAGTTCTTC	CASSFARGGERDNEQFF
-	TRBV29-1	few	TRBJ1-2	TGCAGCGTTGTGACAGGTTTTAGTGGCTACACCTTC	CSVVTGFSGYTF
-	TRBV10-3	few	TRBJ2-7	TGTGCCATCAACCGGGACTCCACCTACGAGCAGTACTTC	CAINRDSTYEQYF
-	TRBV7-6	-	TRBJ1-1	TGTGCCAGCAGCCCCAGACGGGGGAACACTGAAGCTTTCTTT	CASSPRRGNTEAFF
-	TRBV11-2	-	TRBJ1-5	TGTGCCAGCGGCCGGGACCGGTACAATCAGCCCCAGCATTTT	CASGRDRYNQPQHF
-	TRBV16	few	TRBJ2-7	TGTGCCAGCAGCCAACCGACAGAGGATTACGAGCAGTACTTC	CASSQPTEDYEQYF
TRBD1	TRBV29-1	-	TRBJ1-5	TGCAGCGTGAATACAGGGGACCTCAATCAGCCCCAGCATTTT	CSVNTGDLNQPQHF
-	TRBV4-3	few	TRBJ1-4	TGCGCCAGCAGCCACCTCACAGGAGGAGGTGTAGGAAAACTGTTTTTT	CASSHLTGGGVGKLFF
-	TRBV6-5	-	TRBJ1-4	TGTGCCAGCAGGGGTCCCGAAAAACTGTTTTTT	CASRGPEKLFF
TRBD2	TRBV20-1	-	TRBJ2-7	TGCAGTGCCCCCTTTGCCCCAGCGGGAATCTACGAGCAGTACTTC	CSAPFAPAGIYEQYF
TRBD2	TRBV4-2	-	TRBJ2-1	TGTGCCAGCAGCCAAGACAAGCGGGAGAAAGGGGATGAGCAGTTCTTC	CASSQDKREKGDEQFF
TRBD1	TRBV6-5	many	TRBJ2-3	TGTGCCAGCAGAGCCGGAGGACAGGAGTACACAGATACGCAGTATTTT	CASRAGGQEYTDTQYF
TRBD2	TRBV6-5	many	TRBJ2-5	TGTGCCAGCAGCCCCCGGGGAGGGGAAGAGACCCAGTACTTC	CASSPRGGEETQYF
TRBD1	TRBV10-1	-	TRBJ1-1	TGCGCCAGCAGAGAGCGAGGGACAGCTAACACTGAAGCTTTCTTT	CASRERGTANTEAFF
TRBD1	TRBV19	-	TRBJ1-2	TGTGCCAGTAGTATTTTCCCCGGGACAGGGGCCTACTATGGCTACACCTTC	CASSIFPGTGAYYGYTF
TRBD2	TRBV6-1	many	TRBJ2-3	TGTGCCAGCAGTGAAGCGTGGTTAGCGGGAGCCACAGATACGCAGTATTTT	CASSEAWLAGATDTQYF
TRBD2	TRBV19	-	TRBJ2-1	TGTGCGACTAGCGGACTTAACAATGAGCAGTTCTTC	CATSGLNNEQFF
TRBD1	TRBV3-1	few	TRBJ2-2	TGTGCCAGCAGCAAGACCGGGACAGGGCCCACCGGGGAGCTGTTTTTT	CASSKTGTGPTGELFF
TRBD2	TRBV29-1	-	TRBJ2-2	TGCAGCGTTGGGGCGGGAGAGGTGAACACCGGGGAGCTGTTTTTT	CSVGAGEVNTGELFF
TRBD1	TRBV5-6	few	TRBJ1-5	TGTGCCAGCAGCTTGAGGGGACAGGGGGTTTACAATCAGCCCCAGCATTTT	CASSLRGQGVYNQPQHF
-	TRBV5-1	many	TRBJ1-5	TGCGCCAGCAGCTTGGAGGCGAATCAGCCCCAGCATTTT	CASSLEANQPQHF
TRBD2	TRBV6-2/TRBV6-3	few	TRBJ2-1	TGTGCCAGCAGTTACTCCGGACTAGCGGGGGGCAATGAGCAGTTCTTC	CASSYSGLAGGNEQFF
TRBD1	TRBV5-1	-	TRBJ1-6	TGCGCCAGCAGCTTTTCGGGACAGCTAAATTCACCCCTCCACTTT	CASSFSGQLNSPLHF
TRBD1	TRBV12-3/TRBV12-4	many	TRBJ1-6	TGTGCCAGCAGTTTTGAAGGGACAGGGGGCGCCTCACCCCTCCACTTT	CASSFEGTGGASPLHF
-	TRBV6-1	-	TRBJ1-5	TGTGCCAGCAGCGGTGGGGACCGCCCTTCAGAGCCCCAGCATTTT	CASSGGDRPSEPQHF
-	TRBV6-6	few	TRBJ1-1	TGTGCCAGCAGCCCAAACCGGACTGGCGGCATCTGGGCTTTCTTT	CASSPNRTGGIWAFF
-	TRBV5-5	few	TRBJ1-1	TGTGCCAGCAGGGTAATGAACACTGAAGCTTTCTTT	CASRVMNTEAFF
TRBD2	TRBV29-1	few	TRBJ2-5	TGCAGCGTTGATATACGGGGGGGAGAGACCCAGTACTTC	CSVDIRGGETQYF
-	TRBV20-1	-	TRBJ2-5	TGCAGTGCTAGAAGTGGGGGCGAGACCCAGTACTTC	CSARSGGETQYF
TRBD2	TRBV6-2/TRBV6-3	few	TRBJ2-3	TGTGCCAGCAGTTCCTCTAGCGGGAGTCGTGTAGATACGCAGTATTTT	CASSSSSGSRVDTQYF
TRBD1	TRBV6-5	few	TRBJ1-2	TGTGCCAGCAGTTTGACAGGGAACCGAGGGGGCTACACCTTC	CASSLTGNRGGYTF